This T cell receptor beta chain was found in a study of T cell responses to AZD1222 COVID-19 vaccine. This CDR3 is built from 12 residues. Germline CDR1 LNHNV, CDR2 YYDKDF (reference sequence). V lost 1 base, J lost 9 bases, and 7 bases lay in between. Study-level results: CD4 TCRs covered the whole spike, strongest at regions 160-218 and 743-854. Mostly white British, mostly female donors; authors suggested clonal diversity may be underestimated. Spike-specific TCR breadth rose after two AZD1222 doses, and depth rose as well.

About this clone: Antigen unknown.

Sequencing used immunoSEQ multiplex PCR; TCRdb keeps in-frame clones, though not all of them. The profile shows tens of thousands of clones, roughly 94% of them singletons. The chain couples TRBV15 to TRBJ2-1, with a possible D match to TRBD1 (6 bases). The sequence was obtained from an adult in good health. Sequenced here: peripheral blood, sampled on day 0 of AZD1222 vaccination. CDR3 DNA: TGTGCCACCAGCAGAGGACAGGTTGAGCAGTTCTTC. This translates into CATSRGQVEQFF. Variable domain in full (rest from reference TRBV15 and TRBJ2-1): DAMVIQNPRYQVTQFGKPVTLSCSQTLNHNVMYWYQQKSSQAPKLLFHYYDKDFNNEADTPDNFQSRRPNTSFCFLDIRSPGLGDTAMYLCATSRGQVEQFFGPGTRLTVL.